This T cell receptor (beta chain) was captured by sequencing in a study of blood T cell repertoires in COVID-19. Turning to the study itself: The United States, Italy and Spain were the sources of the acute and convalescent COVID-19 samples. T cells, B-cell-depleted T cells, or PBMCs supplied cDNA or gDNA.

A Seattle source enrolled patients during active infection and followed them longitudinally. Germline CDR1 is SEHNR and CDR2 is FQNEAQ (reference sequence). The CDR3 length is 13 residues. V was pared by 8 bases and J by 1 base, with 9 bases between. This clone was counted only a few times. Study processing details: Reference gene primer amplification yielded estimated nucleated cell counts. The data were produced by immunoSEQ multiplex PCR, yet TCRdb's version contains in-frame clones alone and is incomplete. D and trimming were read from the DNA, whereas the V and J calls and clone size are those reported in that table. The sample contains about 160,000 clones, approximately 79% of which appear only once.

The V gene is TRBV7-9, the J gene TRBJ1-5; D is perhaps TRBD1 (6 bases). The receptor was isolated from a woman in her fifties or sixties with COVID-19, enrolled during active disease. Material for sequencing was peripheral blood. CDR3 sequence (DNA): TGTGCCAGCGGTGACAGGAGCAATCAGCCCCAGCATTTT. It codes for CASGDRSNQPQHF.